The rows below give T cell receptor beta chains drawn from one sample of a study of blood T cell repertoires in COVID-19. Sequenced by immunoSEQ multiplex PCR; TCRdb stores in-frame clones only, minus some. This table has roughly 300,000 clones, about four fifths appearing once. The sequenced sample was peripheral blood. All receptors derive from an older woman with active or convalescent COVID-19. CDR3s leave out the opening cysteine and the closing phenylalanine or tryptophan.

j_gene,v_gene,len,CDR3aa
TRBJ1-6,TRBV14,15,ASSQDAAGGYNSPLH
TRBJ1-5,TRBV27,10,ASSNRGQPQH
TRBJ2-5,TRBV12-3/TRBV12-4,10,ASSPGQETQY
TRBJ1-2,TRBV7-7,10,ASRPIRGGYT
TRBJ2-7,TRBV7-9,12,ASSFSGGAEEQY
TRBJ1-1,TRBV19,12,ASSIMARNTEAF
TRBJ2-7,TRBV7-9,11,ASSFSGGYEQY
TRBJ2-6,TRBV5-6,16,ASSLGQHLGPGANVLT
TRBJ2-2,TRBV19,15,ASSILGGPKYTGELF
TRBJ2-5,TRBV3-1/TRBV3-2,12,ASSGLSVQETQY
TRBJ1-1,TRBV19,11,ASRDRPNTEAF
TRBJ1-3,TRBV12-3/TRBV12-4,11,ASRKGQGNTIY